Below are 30 T cell receptor beta chains sequenced from a single sample in a study of T cell responses to AZD1222 COVID-19 vaccine. The method was immunoSEQ multiplex PCR; TCRdb's version includes in-frame clones alone and lacks a portion of them. The table has 100,000 to 150,000 clones, 80% to 90% seen once. Sequencing used peripheral blood, obtained on day 0 of AZD1222 vaccination. The source is an adult in good health.

The V call is TRBV5-1, the J call TRBJ2-1; 7 bases line up with TRBD2. Looked up from germline, CDR1 is SGHRS and CDR2 is YFSETQ. This CDR3 contains 15 residues. V was pared by 0 bases and J by 6 bases, with 6 bases of the junction left unmatched. CDR3 bases: TGCGCCAGCAGCTTGGCACCGGGACTAATCAATGAGCAGTTCTTC. Protein product: CASSLAPGLINEQFF.

This chain connects TRBV28 to TRBJ2-3; D might be TRBD1 (6 bases). Looked up from germline, CDR1 is MDHEN and CDR2 is SYDVKM. V lost 5 bases and J lost 0, with 12 bases in between. This CDR3 region has 15 residues. CDR3 nucleotide sequence: TGTGCCAGCAGTACTCGGGACACCAGCACAGATACGCAGTATTTT. This translates into CASSTRDTSTDTQYF.

CDR3 DNA: TGTGCCAGCCGGGACAGGGGGCTAGGGAATGAAAAACTGTTTTTT. It encodes CASRDRGLGNEKLFF. V is TRBV6-5 and J is TRBJ1-4; 12 positions match TRBD1. The CDR3 consists of 15 residues. V lost 8 bases, J lost 5 bases, and 6 bases stayed unmatched. Germline V lookup: CDR1 MNHEY, CDR2 SVGAGI.

The CDR3 DNA follows: TGTGCCAGCAGTCCACAGTCGCCGCTCTACGAGCAGTACTTC. As protein: CASSPQSPLYEQYF. The chain links TRBV28 to TRBJ2-7; D is uncertain. The CDR3 runs to 14 residues. V lost 5 bases to trimming and J lost 3 bases, with 14 bases between them. The germline V gene encodes CDR1 MDHEN and CDR2 SYDVKM.

This clone is a singleton in its sample. The chain recombines TRBV10-1 with TRBJ2-6; maybe TRBD2 (6 bases). V was clipped by 4 bases and J by 4 bases, with 14 bases between them. The CDR3 has 16 amino acids. CDR1 is WNHNN and CDR2 is SYGVQD in the germline V gene (reference sequence). CDR3: CASSVGGSGGANVLTF. CDR3 in DNA: TGCGCCAGCAGTGTTGGAGGGAGCGGAGGGGCCAACGTCCTGACTTTC.

This rearrangement joins TRBV18 to TRBJ2-5, with TRBD1 matching 9 bases. The V gene end was trimmed by 1 base and the J gene end by 2 bases; junction bases not matched to a gene: 5. The germline V gene has CDR1 KGHSH and CDR2 LQKENI. There are 16 residues in the CDR3. The DNA of the CDR3 is TGTGCCAGCTCACCACTTGGGACAGGGCCTCAAGAGACCCAGTACTTC. Protein sequence: CASSPLGTGPQETQYF.

Regarding this clone: Other DNA variants within this sample encode the same CDR3. The chain couples TRBV5-5 to TRBJ1-3; unclear D gene. CDR1 and CDR2 (germline): SGHKS, YYEKEE (reference sequence). V lost 0 bases and J lost 4, with 2 bases in between. The CDR3 is 12 residues long. CDR3 region: CASSLEGNTIYF. DNA for the CDR3: TGTGCCAGCAGCTTGGAGGGAAACACCATATATTTT.

The chain links TRBV5-1 to TRBJ2-5; 8 bases are shared with TRBD1. The CDR3 extends over 17 amino acids. J lost 3 bases, V lost 1 base, and 11 bases had no gene match. From germline, CDR1 is SGHRS and CDR2 YFSETQ. DNA of the CDR3: TGCGCCAGCAGCTTGAGGACAGGGATCTACCTAGAAGAGACCCAGTACTTC. Its protein is CASSLRTGIYLEETQYF. The entire variable domain, with the rest obtained from reference TRBV5-1 and TRBJ2-5, is as follows: KAGVTQTPRYLIKTRGQQVTLSCSPISGHRSVSWYQQTPGQGLQFLFEYFSETQRNKGNFPGRFSGRQFSNSRSEMNVSTLELGDSALYLCASSLRTGIYLEETQYFGPGTRLLVL.

The chain has TRBV19 and TRBJ2-5; 11 bases match TRBD2. The CDR3 totals 14 residues. Germline CDR1 LNHDA, CDR2 SQIVND (reference sequence). Unmatched junction bases numbered 0, after V lost 3 bases and J lost 3 bases. CDR3 coding DNA: TGTGCCAGTAGTATGACTAGCGGGAAAGAGACCCAGTACTTC. Its protein product is CASSMTSGKETQYF.

The chain carries TRBV6-5 and TRBJ1-5, with a weak D call TRBD1 (6 bases). Germline V CDR1 and CDR2: MNHEY, SVGAGI. Trimming pared 6 bases from V and 1 base from J, leaving 13 bases between. CDR3 length equals 15 residues. The DNA for the CDR3 is TGTGCCAGCAGGACACAGGGAGGCAGCAATCAGCCCCAGCATTTT. This sequence encodes CASRTQGGSNQPQHF.

The chain combines TRBV7-2 with TRBJ2-1; perhaps TRBD2 as D (6 bases). This CDR3 comprises 14 residues. The germline V and J ends were trimmed by 1 base and 6 bases, with 10 bases remaining between them. The germline V gene encodes CDR1 SGHTA and CDR2 FQGNSA. CDR3 amino acids: CASSLDGSLNEQFF. DNA for the CDR3: TGTGCCAGCAGCTTAGACGGGAGCCTCAATGAGCAGTTCTTC.

The chain carries TRBV11-2 and TRBJ1-4; no firm D call. CDR3 length: 13 residues. Germline assignment: CDR1 SGHAT and CDR2 FQNNGV. Trimming removed 4 bases at V and 8 bases at J, with 11 bases between. CDR3 in amino acids: CASSYSKIEKLFF. The CDR3 DNA reads as TGTGCCAGCAGCTACAGTAAGATCGAAAAACTGTTTTTT. The full variable domain, rest sourced from reference TRBV11-2 and TRBJ1-4, is EAGVAQSPRYKIIEKRQSVAFWCNPISGHATLYWYQQILGQGPKLLIQFQNNGVVDDSQLPKDRFSAERLKGVDSTLKIQPAKLEDSAVYLCASSYSKIEKLFFGSGTQLSVL.

This clone has only a few counts. The chain links TRBV6-6 to TRBJ1-1; D might be TRBD1 (5 bases). The CDR3 loop spans 13 amino acids. Per germline, CDR1 MNHNY and CDR2 SVGAGI (reference sequence). The germline V and J ends were trimmed by 8 bases and 1 base, with 11 bases remaining between them. The CDR3 DNA sequence: TGTGCCAGCGGACAAGATTGGAACACTGAAGCTTTCTTT. Its protein product is CASGQDWNTEAFF.

The rearrangement links TRBV2 to TRBJ2-5; D remains unclear. The length of the CDR3 is 15 residues. Trimming left V 2 bases short and J 1 base short, with 11 bases between. CDR1 is SNHLY, CDR2 FYNNEI, per germline. In DNA form, the CDR3 reads TGTGCCAGCAGTGAAAATGGGTTTGGCCAAGAGACCCAGTACTTC. Its protein product is CASSENGFGQETQYF. The complete variable domain, with remaining parts taken from reference TRBV2 and TRBJ2-5, reads EPEVTQTPSHQVTQMGQEVILRCVPISNHLYFYWYRQILGQKVEFLVSFYNNEISEKSEIFDDQFSVERPDGSNFTLKIRSTKLEDSAMYFCASSENGFGQETQYFGPGTRLLVL.

The V gene is TRBV7-9, the J gene TRBJ2-3; possibly TRBD1 for D (5 bases). The CDR3 is made up of 14 amino acids. The germline gives CDR1 SEHNR, CDR2 FQNEAQ (reference sequence). The V gene lost 5 bases and the J gene lost 4 bases, with 13 bases spanning the gap. CDR3 in DNA: TGTGCCAGCAGCCCGGCGGCCAGGGCAGATACGCAGTATTTT. Translating it yields CASSPAARADTQYF.

This chain links TRBV6-6 with TRBJ2-7; TRBD2 might be the D (7 bases). Germline V gene lookup returns CDR1 MNHNY and CDR2 SVGAGI (reference sequence). The CDR3 contains 15 residues. V lost 3 bases to trimming and J lost 4 bases, with 16 bases between them. DNA of the CDR3: TGTGCCAGCAGTTATATCGGGGGGCAGTCGTACGAGCAGTACTTC. The encoded protein is CASSYIGGQSYEQYF.

The chain couples TRBV28 to TRBJ1-1; D may be TRBD1 (6 bases). V lost 0 bases and J 7 bases, leaving 15 bases between the germline ends. The CDR3 sequence is 15 residues long. Germline-derived CDR1 and CDR2 are MDHEN and SYDVKM. CDR3 in amino acids: CASSLWRGQSLEAFF. The CDR3 DNA is TGTGCCAGCAGTTTATGGCGCGGACAGAGTCTTGAAGCTTTCTTT.

The gene calls are TRBV5-6 and TRBJ2-7; D perhaps matches TRBD1 (6 bases). Per germline, CDR1 SGHDT and CDR2 YYEEEE. The germline V and J ends were trimmed by 6 bases and 3 bases, with 19 bases remaining between them. This CDR3 region has 15 residues. As DNA, the CDR3 is TGTGCCAGCATCGTCGCCTTGGGGGCGCGCTACGAGCAGTACTTC. Translation gives CASIVALGARYEQYF.

The genes are TRBV7-2 and TRBJ1-2; D not certain. This CDR3 has 14 residues. Trimming shortened V by 1 base and J by 7 bases, and 13 bases separated the two germline ends. The germline CDR1 and CDR2 sequences are SGHTA and FQGNSA. CDR3 region: CASSLGRVQGGYTF. CDR3 sequence (DNA): TGTGCCAGCAGCTTAGGAAGGGTGCAAGGTGGCTACACCTTC.

The CDR3 DNA is TGTGCCAGCAGGATAGGGGGCGCAGGTCGGGAGGCTGAAGCTTTCTTT. Protein: CASRIGGAGREAEAFF. The V and J genes are TRBV28 and TRBJ1-1, with 7 nucleotides matching TRBD1. The CDR3 loop spans 16 amino acids. Germline trimming cut 6 bases from V and 6 bases from J; bases unmatched to any gene: 16. Per the germline V gene, CDR1 is MDHEN and CDR2 is SYDVKM.

This chain uses TRBV2 with TRBJ2-1; the D gene is possibly TRBD2 (6 bases). The V gene lost 4 bases and the J gene lost 7 bases, with 14 bases spanning the gap. From germline, CDR1 is SNHLY and CDR2 FYNNEI. This CDR3 is built from 14 residues. CDR3 coding DNA: TGTGCCAGCAGTGGGAGGGACTCAGGGAATGAGCAGTTCTTC. Protein sequence: CASSGRDSGNEQFF.

The genes are TRBV19 and TRBJ2-5; the match to TRBD2 covers 11 bases. V dropped 3 bases and J dropped 5; count of bases not matched to a gene: 8. Per the germline V gene, CDR1 is LNHDA and CDR2 is SQIVND (reference sequence). The CDR3 spans 16 residues. The CDR3 region is CASSIQLAGGRETQYF. DNA of the CDR3: TGTGCCAGTAGTATTCAGCTAGCGGGAGGTAGGGAGACCCAGTACTTC.

The V and J genes are TRBV7-9 and TRBJ1-1, with no clear D. This CDR3 region has 13 residues. V gave up 3 bases and J gave up 1 base, with 6 bases separating them. Germline CDR1 reads SEHNR; CDR2 reads FQNEAQ (reference sequence). DNA of the CDR3: TGTGCCAGCAGCTTTAACGCGAACACTGAAGCTTTCTTT. This codes for CASSFNANTEAFF.

The chain is built from TRBV4-3 and TRBJ1-5, with D unresolved. Germline-derived CDR1 and CDR2 are LGHNA and YSLEER. With 3 bases removed from V and 3 bases from J, the gap between germline ends came to 12 bases. This CDR3 has 15 amino acids. This CDR3 reads CASSHQLSANQPQHF. CDR3 nucleotide sequence: TGCGCCAGCAGCCACCAACTGAGCGCCAATCAGCCCCAGCATTTT.

V is TRBV19 and J is TRBJ1-1, with unresolved D. V was clipped by 7 bases and J by 0 bases, with 15 bases between them. CDR3 length equals 15 residues. Germline V gives CDR1 LNHDA, CDR2 SQIVND (reference sequence). CDR3 sequence reads: CASTPAWVLNTEAFF. In nucleotides, the CDR3 is TGTGCCAGTACCCCTGCGTGGGTGCTGAACACTGAAGCTTTCTTT.

The chain uses TRBV11-3 and TRBJ2-3, with D possibly matching TRBD2 (6 bases). The CDR3 is made up of 13 amino acids. Looked up from germline, CDR1 is SGHNT and CDR2 is YENEEA. Trimming took off 8 bases at V and 2 bases at J, with 11 bases between the two ends. The CDR3 spells CASGGLPTDTQYF. The CDR3 bases are TGTGCCAGCGGGGGACTTCCCACAGATACGCAGTATTTT. Full variable domain (outside the CDR3, taken from reference TRBV11-3 and TRBJ2-3): EAGVVQSPRYKIIEKKQPVAFWCNPISGHNTLYWYLQNLGQGPELLIRYENEEAVDDSQLPKDRFSAERLKGVDSTLKIQPAELGDSAVYLCASGGLPTDTQYFGPGTRLTVL.

This clone was recorded only once. This chain links TRBV28 with TRBJ2-7, with D tentatively TRBD2 (5 bases). The CDR3 is 14 residues long. V was trimmed by 8 bases and J by 7 bases, leaving 21 bases between them. Per the germline V gene, CDR1 is MDHEN and CDR2 is SYDVKM. This chain's CDR3 is CASEIPGLLGEQYF. CDR3 DNA: TGTGCCAGCGAAATTCCTGGACTCCTTGGGGAGCAGTACTTC. Looking up the rest from reference TRBV28 and TRBJ2-7 gives the full variable domain: DVKVTQSSRYLVKRTGEKVFLECVQDMDHENMFWYRQDPGLGLRLIYFSYDVKMKEKGDIPEGYSVSREKKERFSLILESASTNQTSMYLCASEIPGLLGEQYFGPGTRLTVT.

The chain links TRBV12-5 to TRBJ2-3; no reliable D call. V lost 1 base and J 5 bases, leaving 4 bases between the germline ends. The CDR3 length is 12 residues. Germline CDR1 and CDR2: LGHNT and FRNRAP. CDR3 DNA: TGTGCTAGTGGTTTGGAAGAAGATACGCAGTATTTT. Encoded protein: CASGLEEDTQYF.

The chain has TRBV5-8 and TRBJ2-1; 8 nucleotides match TRBD1. CDR1 SGHTS and CDR2 YDEGEE come from the germline V gene. V shed 2 bases and J 8 bases; nucleotides not matched to a gene: 12. The CDR3 is 16 amino acids. CDR3 protein: CASSLPVGTGLHEQFF. CDR3 bases: TGTGCCAGCAGCTTACCAGTTGGGACAGGTCTGCATGAGCAGTTCTTC.

The V gene is TRBV18, the J gene TRBJ2-7; 8 bases are shared with TRBD2. This CDR3 has 14 amino acids. The V gene end was trimmed by 2 bases and the J gene end by 2 bases; junction bases not matched to a gene: 2. CDR1 and CDR2 (germline): KGHSH, LQKENI. CDR3 loop: CASSPIAGPYEQYF. The CDR3 coding sequence is TGTGCCAGCTCACCAATAGCGGGGCCCTACGAGCAGTACTTC.